This T cell receptor beta chain originates from a study of cytomegalovirus exposure and HLA in healthy donors. Study-level points and caveats: In a later analysis, DRB1 alleles had the most associated TCRs; HLA-C alleles the fewest. A list of around 150 TCR beta chains associated with cytomegalovirus was given.

V shed 6 bases, J shed 3 bases, and the junction held 3 bases outside the gene matches. The CDR3 covers 13 residues. Germline CDR1 and CDR2: MNHEY and SVGAGI. A multiplex PCR was run with 60 Vbeta primers and 13 Jbeta primers. Assay: immunoSEQ multiplex PCR; the TCRdb copy retains only in-frame clones and omits some. Of some 54,000 clones listed, 65% to 85% were seen once; the top ten hold almost 6%. A note on this clone: Its target is unknown.

The sequenced sample consisted of PBMCs. The sequence derives from a male donor in good health and CMV-seronegative. This chain links TRBV6-5 with TRBJ2-5; 8 nucleotides align to TRBD1. The DNA for the CDR3 is TGTGCCAGCAGGGGACAGGCAAAAGAGACCCAGTACTTC. This translates into CASRGQAKETQYF.